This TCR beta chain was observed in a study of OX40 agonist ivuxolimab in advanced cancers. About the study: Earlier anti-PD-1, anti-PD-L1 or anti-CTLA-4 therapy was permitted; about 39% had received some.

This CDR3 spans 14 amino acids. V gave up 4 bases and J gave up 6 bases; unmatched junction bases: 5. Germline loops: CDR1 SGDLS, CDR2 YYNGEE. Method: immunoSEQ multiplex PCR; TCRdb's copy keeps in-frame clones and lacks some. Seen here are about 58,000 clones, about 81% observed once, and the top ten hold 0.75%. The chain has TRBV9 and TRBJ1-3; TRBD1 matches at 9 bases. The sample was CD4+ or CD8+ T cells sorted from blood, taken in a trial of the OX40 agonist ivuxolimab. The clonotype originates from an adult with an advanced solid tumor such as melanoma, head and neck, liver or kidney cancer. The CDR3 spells CASSSRTGVNTIYF. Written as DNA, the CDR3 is TGTGCCAGCAGCTCACGGACAGGGGTAAACACCATATATTTT.